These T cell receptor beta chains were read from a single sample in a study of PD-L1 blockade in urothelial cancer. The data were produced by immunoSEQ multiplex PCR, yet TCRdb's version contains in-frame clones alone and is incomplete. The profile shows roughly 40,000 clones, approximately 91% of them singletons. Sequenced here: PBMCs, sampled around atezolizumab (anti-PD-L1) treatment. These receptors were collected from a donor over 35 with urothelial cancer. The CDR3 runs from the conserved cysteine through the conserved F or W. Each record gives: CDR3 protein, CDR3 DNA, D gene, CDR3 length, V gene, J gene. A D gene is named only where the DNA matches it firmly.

cdr3_aa: CASSPRAWGGADEQYF
cdr3_nt: TGCGCCAGCAGCCCACGGGCCTGGGGGGGGGCGGACGAGCAGTACTTC
d_call: NA
cdr3_length: 16
v_call: TRBV4-3
j_call: TRBJ2-7

cdr3_aa: CASSESGKSNQPQHF
cdr3_nt: TGTGCCAGCAGTGAGTCAGGGAAGAGCAATCAGCCCCAGCATTTT
d_call: NA
cdr3_length: 15
v_call: TRBV6-1
j_call: TRBJ1-5

cdr3_aa: CASQRRGEGDEKLFF
cdr3_nt: TGTGCCAGCCAGAGGCGGGGAGAAGGTGATGAAAAACTGTTTTTT
d_call: NA
cdr3_length: 15
v_call: TRBV4-2
j_call: TRBJ1-4

cdr3_aa: CASSVPASGSLRETQYF
cdr3_nt: TGCGCCAGCAGTGTCCCCGCTAGCGGCAGCCTGCGGGAGACCCAGTACTTC
d_call: TRBD2
cdr3_length: 17
v_call: TRBV10-2
j_call: TRBJ2-5

cdr3_aa: CASSLPGGDPDTQYF
cdr3_nt: TGTGCCAGCAGTCTCCCGGGGGGGGATCCAGATACGCAGTATTTT
d_call: TRBD2
cdr3_length: 15
v_call: TRBV6-5
j_call: TRBJ2-3

cdr3_aa: CASSPPGAYGYTF
cdr3_nt: TGTGCCAGCAGTCCCCCCGGAGCGTATGGCTACACCTTC
d_call: NA
cdr3_length: 13
v_call: TRBV27
j_call: TRBJ1-2

cdr3_aa: CASSLSTSSQITQYF
cdr3_nt: TGTGCCAGTAGTTTGTCTACCAGTTCACAGATAACGCAGTATTTT
d_call: NA
cdr3_length: 15
v_call: TRBV19
j_call: TRBJ2-3

cdr3_aa: CASSEGGTITYEQYF
cdr3_nt: TGTGCCAGCAGTGAGGGGGGGACAATCACCTACGAGCAGTACTTC
d_call: NA
cdr3_length: 15
v_call: TRBV6-1
j_call: TRBJ2-7

cdr3_aa: CAISAGTSGTGEQYF
cdr3_nt: TGTGCCATCAGTGCCGGGACTAGCGGGACGGGTGAGCAGTACTTC
d_call: TRBD2
cdr3_length: 15
v_call: TRBV10-3
j_call: TRBJ2-7

cdr3_aa: CASSQVWTLSNQPQHF
cdr3_nt: TGCGCCAGCAGCCAAGTTTGGACACTTAGCAATCAGCCCCAGCATTTT
d_call: NA
cdr3_length: 16
v_call: TRBV4-3
j_call: TRBJ1-5

cdr3_aa: CASAREAGELFF
cdr3_nt: TGTGCCAGCGCGCGGGAGGCCGGGGAGCTGTTTTTT
d_call: TRBD2
cdr3_length: 12
v_call: TRBV27
j_call: TRBJ2-2

cdr3_aa: CASSSTGTRGREQYF
cdr3_nt: TGTGCCAGCAGCTCAACCGGGACTAGGGGGAGGGAGCAGTACTTC
d_call: TRBD2
cdr3_length: 15
v_call: TRBV7-2
j_call: TRBJ2-7

cdr3_aa: CASRPQRLAGYNEQFF
cdr3_nt: TGTGCCAGCAGACCACAGCGGCTAGCGGGGTACAATGAGCAGTTCTTC
d_call: TRBD2
cdr3_length: 16
v_call: TRBV11-1
j_call: TRBJ2-1

cdr3_aa: CASREGAKETQYF
cdr3_nt: TGTGCCAGCAGGGAGGGGGCAAAAGAGACCCAGTACTTC
d_call: NA
cdr3_length: 13
v_call: TRBV28
j_call: TRBJ2-5

cdr3_aa: CASRSPGRGRAFSSYNEQFF
cdr3_nt: TGTGCCAGTAGATCCCCAGGGCGGGGGCGGGCCTTCAGCTCCTACAATGAGCAGTTCTTC
d_call: NA
cdr3_length: 20
v_call: TRBV19
j_call: TRBJ2-1

cdr3_aa: CASSPDRAGSNEQFF
cdr3_nt: TGCGCCAGCAGCCCGGATAGGGCGGGGAGCAATGAGCAGTTCTTC
d_call: NA
cdr3_length: 15
v_call: TRBV5-1
j_call: TRBJ2-1

cdr3_aa: CASSSGQGGTSYEQYF
cdr3_nt: TGTGCCAGCAGCTCCGGACAGGGGGGGACCTCCTACGAGCAGTACTTC
d_call: TRBD1
cdr3_length: 16
v_call: TRBV11-2
j_call: TRBJ2-7